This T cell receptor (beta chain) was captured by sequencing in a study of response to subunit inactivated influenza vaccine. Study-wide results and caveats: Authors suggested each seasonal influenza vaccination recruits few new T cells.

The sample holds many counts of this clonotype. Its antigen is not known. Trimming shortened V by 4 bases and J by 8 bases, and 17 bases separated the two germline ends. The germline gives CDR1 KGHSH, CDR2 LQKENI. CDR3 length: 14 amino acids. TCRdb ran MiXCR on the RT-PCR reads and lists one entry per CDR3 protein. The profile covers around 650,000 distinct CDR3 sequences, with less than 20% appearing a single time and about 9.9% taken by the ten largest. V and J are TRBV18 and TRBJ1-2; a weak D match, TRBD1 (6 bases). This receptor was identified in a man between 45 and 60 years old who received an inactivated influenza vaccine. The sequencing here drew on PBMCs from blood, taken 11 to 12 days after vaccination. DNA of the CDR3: TGTGCCAGCTCACGCGGAGGGGGAATAGAGGGCTACACCTTC. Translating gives CASSRGGGIEGYTF.